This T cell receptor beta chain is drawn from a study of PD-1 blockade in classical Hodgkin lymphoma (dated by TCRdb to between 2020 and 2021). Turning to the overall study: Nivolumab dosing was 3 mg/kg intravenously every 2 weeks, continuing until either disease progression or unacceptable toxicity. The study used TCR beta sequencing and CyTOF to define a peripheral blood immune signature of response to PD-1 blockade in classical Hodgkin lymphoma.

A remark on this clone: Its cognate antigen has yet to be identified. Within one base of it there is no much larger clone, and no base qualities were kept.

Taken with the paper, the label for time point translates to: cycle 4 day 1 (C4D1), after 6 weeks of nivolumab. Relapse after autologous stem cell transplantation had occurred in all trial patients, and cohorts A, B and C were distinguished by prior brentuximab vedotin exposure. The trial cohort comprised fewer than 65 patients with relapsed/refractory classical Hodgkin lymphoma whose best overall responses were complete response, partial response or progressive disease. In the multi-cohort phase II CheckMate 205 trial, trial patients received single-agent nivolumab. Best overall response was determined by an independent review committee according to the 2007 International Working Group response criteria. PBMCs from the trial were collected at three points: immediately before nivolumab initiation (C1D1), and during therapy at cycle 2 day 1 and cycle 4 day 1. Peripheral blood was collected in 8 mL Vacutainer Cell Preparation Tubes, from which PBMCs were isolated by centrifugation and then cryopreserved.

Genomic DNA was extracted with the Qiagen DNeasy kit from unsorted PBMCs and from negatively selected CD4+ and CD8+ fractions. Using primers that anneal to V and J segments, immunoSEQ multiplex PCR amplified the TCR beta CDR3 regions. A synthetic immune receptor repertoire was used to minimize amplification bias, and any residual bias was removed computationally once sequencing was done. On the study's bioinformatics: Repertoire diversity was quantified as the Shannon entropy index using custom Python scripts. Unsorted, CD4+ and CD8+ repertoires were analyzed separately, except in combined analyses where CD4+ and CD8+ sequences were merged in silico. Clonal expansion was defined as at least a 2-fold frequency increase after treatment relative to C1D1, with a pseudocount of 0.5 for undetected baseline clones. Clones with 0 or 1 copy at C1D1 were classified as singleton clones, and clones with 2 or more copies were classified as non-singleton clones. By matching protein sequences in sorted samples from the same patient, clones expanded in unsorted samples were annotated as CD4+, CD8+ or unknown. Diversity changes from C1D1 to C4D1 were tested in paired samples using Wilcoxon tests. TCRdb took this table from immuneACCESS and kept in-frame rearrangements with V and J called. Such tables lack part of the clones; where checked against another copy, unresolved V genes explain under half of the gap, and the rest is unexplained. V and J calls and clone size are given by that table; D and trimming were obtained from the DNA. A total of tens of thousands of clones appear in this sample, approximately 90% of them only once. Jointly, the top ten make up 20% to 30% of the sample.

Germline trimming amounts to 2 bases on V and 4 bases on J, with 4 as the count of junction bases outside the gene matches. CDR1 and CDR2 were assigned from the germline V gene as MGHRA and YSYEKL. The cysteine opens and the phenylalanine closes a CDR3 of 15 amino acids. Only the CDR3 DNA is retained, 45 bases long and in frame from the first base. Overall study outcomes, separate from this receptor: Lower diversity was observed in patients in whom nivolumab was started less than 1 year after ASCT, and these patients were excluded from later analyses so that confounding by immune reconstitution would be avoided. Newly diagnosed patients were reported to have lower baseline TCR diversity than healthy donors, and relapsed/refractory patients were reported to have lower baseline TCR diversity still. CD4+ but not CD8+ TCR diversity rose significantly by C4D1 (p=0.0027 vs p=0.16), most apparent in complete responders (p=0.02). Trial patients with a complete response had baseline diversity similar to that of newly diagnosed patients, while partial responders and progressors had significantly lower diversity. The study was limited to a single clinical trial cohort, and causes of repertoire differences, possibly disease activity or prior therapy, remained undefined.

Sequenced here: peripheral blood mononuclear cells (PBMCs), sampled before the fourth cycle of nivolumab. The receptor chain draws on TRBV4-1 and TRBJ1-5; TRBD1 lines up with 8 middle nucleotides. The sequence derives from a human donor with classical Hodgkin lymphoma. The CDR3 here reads CASSQTGTGNQPQHF. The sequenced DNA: TGCGCCAGCAGCCAAACCGGGACAGGAAATCAGCCCCAGCATTTT.